The 14 T cell receptor beta chains reported below all come from one sample, sequenced in a study of breast tumors, draining lymph nodes, adjacent tissues. Axillary draining lymph nodes of breast cancer patients supplied the node samples. One entry per CDR3 protein, called by TCRdb with MiXCR from the multiplex PCR reads. The sample shows over 100,000 distinct CDR3 sequences, about 22% of them seen only once. Specimen: axillary lymph node tissue. The receptors originated from a female donor with breast cancer. Some clones in this sample may be carry-over from other donors' samples.

This clonotype was seen at least ten times. The gene calls are TRBV6-2 or TRBV6-3 and TRBJ2-3, with 8 nucleotides matching TRBD2. J gave up 0 bases and V 3 bases, and 2 bases lay outside the gene matches. The CDR3 sequence is 15 residues long. The germline CDR1 and CDR2 sequences are MNHEY and SVGEGT. CDR3 protein: CASSYTSGSTDTQYF. CDR3 nucleotide sequence: TGTGCCAGCAGTTATACTAGCGGCAGCACAGATACGCAGTATTTT.

This clonotype was seen ten or more times. The chain links TRBV19 to TRBJ1-2, with D perhaps TRBD1 (6 bases). The CDR3 spans 15 residues. CDR1 LNHDA and CDR2 SQIVND come from the germline V gene (reference sequence). Trimming took off 4 bases at V and 2 bases at J, with 14 bases between the two ends. CDR3 sequence (DNA): TGTGCCAGTAGTACACAGGGATTGGCAAACTATGGCTACACCTTC. This sequence encodes CASSTQGLANYGYTF. The full variable domain, completed using reference TRBV19 and TRBJ1-2, is DGGITQSPKYLFRKEGQNVTLSCEQNLNHDAMYWYRQDPGQGLRLIYYSQIVNDFQKGDIAEGYSVSREKKESFPLTVTSAQKNPTAFYLCASSTQGLANYGYTFGSGTRLTVV.

This clonotype was picked up many times. The rearrangement joins TRBV5-1 to TRBJ2-3, with 13 positions matching TRBD2. CDR3 length: 16 residues. CDR1 is SGHRS and CDR2 is YFSETQ in the germline V gene. V trimming: 4 bases; J trimming: 5 bases; junction bases outside the gene matches: 7. CDR3 coding DNA: TGCGCCAGCAGCACCGGACTAGCGGGGGATTTAGATACGCAGTATTTT. Translating gives CASSTGLAGDLDTQYF.

This clonotype was detected many times. V usage is TRBV5-4 and J usage is TRBJ2-1, with 8 bases matching TRBD1. CDR1 is SGHNT and CDR2 is YYREEE in the germline V gene (reference sequence). With 3 bases clipped from V and 4 bases from J, the junction kept 6 bases outside the gene matches. The CDR3 has 15 amino acids. The CDR3 coding sequence is TGTGCCAGCAGCTCTCAGGGGGCGCTTTACAATGAGCAGTTCTTC. Its translation is CASSSQGALYNEQFF.

This clonotype was detected ten times or more. This chain uses TRBV7-8 with TRBJ2-3, with D maybe TRBD2 (5 bases). Looked up from germline, CDR1 is SGHVS and CDR2 is FQNEAQ. V was pared by 5 bases and J by 1 base, with 22 bases between. The CDR3 is 18 amino acids. The CDR3 nucleotides read TGTGCCAGCAGCCTCTACGGTGGAAGCGGAACGCGCACAGATACGCAGTATTTT. Its protein product is CASSLYGGSGTRTDTQYF.

As concerns this clonotype: A read error is possible here, since a much larger clone lies one base away. This chain joins TRBV5-1 and TRBJ2-5, with D perhaps TRBD1 or TRBD2 (5 bases each). With 3 bases removed from V and 5 bases from J, the gap between germline ends came to 11 bases. CDR3 length: 13 residues. The V gene's germline CDR1 is SGHRS and CDR2 YFSETQ. CDR3: CASSWDLRETQYF. DNA of the CDR3: TGCGCCAGCAGCTGGGACCTGCGGGAGACCCAGTACTTC.

This clonotype was observed many times. This rearrangement joins TRBV19 to TRBJ1-2; tentative D call: TRBD1 (5 bases). V was cut by 7 bases and J by 3 bases, with 15 bases left in between. CDR3 length: 14 amino acids. The germline V gene encodes CDR1 LNHDA and CDR2 SQIVND (reference sequence). The CDR3 region is CASMRVGAYYGYTF. The CDR3 coding sequence is TGTGCCAGTATGCGGGTAGGGGCCTACTATGGCTACACCTTC.

There are many counts of this clonotype. The chain links TRBV30 to TRBJ2-5; possible D gene TRBD1, 6 bases. The germline V gene encodes CDR1 GTSNPN and CDR2 SVGIG (reference sequence). The CDR3 spans 13 residues. Trimming removed 5 bases at V and 4 bases at J, with 14 bases between. CDR3: CAWCDEGGETQYF. CDR3 DNA: TGTGCCTGGTGCGATGAAGGGGGAGAGACCCAGTACTTC.

This clonotype has ten or more counts. The CDR3 bases are TGCGCCAGCAGCCAAGAAGCTAGGGGACTAGCGTCCTACAATGAGCAGTTCTTC. Its protein is CASSQEARGLASYNEQFF. The J gene is TRBJ2-1, the V gene TRBV4-1; 10 nucleotides match TRBD2. After removal of 0 bases from V and 1 base from J, the junction contained 6 bases not matched to a gene. The CDR3 contains 18 residues. Looked up from germline, CDR1 is MGHRA and CDR2 is YSYEKL.

The J gene is TRBJ1-4, the V gene TRBV11-2; D not certain. With 4 bases removed from V and 8 bases from J, the gap between germline ends came to 5 bases. Germline values: CDR1 SGHAT, CDR2 FQNNGV. This CDR3 is 11 amino acids long. The CDR3 DNA follows: TGTGCCAGCAGCTCCCGAGAAAAACTGTTTTTT. Translated: CASSSREKLFF.

Details on this clonotype: This may be a read error: a much more frequent sequence differs by one nucleotide. The V and J genes are TRBV7-9 and TRBJ2-2; weak D call: TRBD1 (6 bases). Germline V gives CDR1 SEHNR, CDR2 FQNEAQ (reference sequence). The CDR3 sequence is 16 residues long. The CDR3 coding sequence is TGTGTCAGCAGCTTCACAGGTCCCAGGGGACCCGGGGAGCTGTTTTTT. Translation: CVSSFTGPRGPGELFF.

The V gene is TRBV27, the J gene TRBJ2-6; perhaps TRBD1 as D (6 bases). From germline, CDR1 is MNHEY and CDR2 SMNVEV (reference sequence). The CDR3 has 17 residues. The V gene lost 5 bases and the J gene lost 1 base, with 15 bases spanning the gap. CDR3 residues: CASSKASGTSGANVLTF. In DNA form, the CDR3 reads TGTGCCAGCAGTAAGGCCTCCGGGACATCTGGGGCCAACGTCCTGACTTTC.

This clonotype was detected ten times or more. The chain has TRBV5-1 and TRBJ2-3; 15 bases align to TRBD2. Germline CDR1 and CDR2: SGHRS and YFSETQ. Trimming removed 3 bases from V and 6 bases from J; junction bases left unmatched: 5. The CDR3 has 16 amino acids. CDR3 sequence reads: CASSSGLAGGGDTQYF. CDR3 DNA: TGCGCCAGCAGCTCCGGACTAGCGGGAGGGGGGGATACGCAGTATTTT.

In this sample, this clonotype turned up many times. The chain links TRBV20-1 to TRBJ1-5, with 7 positions matching TRBD1. Unmatched junction bases numbered 7, after V lost 6 bases and J lost 2 bases. This CDR3 comprises 14 residues. Germline V gene sequence: CDR1 DFQATT, CDR2 SNEGSKA (reference sequence). The CDR3 is CSAKGDRRNQPQHF. In DNA, the CDR3 is TGCAGTGCGAAGGGGGACAGACGCAATCAGCCCCAGCATTTT.